These 21 T cell receptor beta chains share one sample of origin, sequenced in a study of cytomegalovirus exposure and HLA in healthy donors (TCRdb year 2017). To prepare the library, the immunoSEQ multiplex PCR assay was applied. For the multiplex PCR, a mixture combining 60 forward primers for TCR Vbeta segments and 13 reverse primers for TCR Jbeta segments was used. Drawn from immuneACCESS, this table holds only the in-frame rearrangements with V and J called that TCRdb kept. Clones are partly lost; checked studies trace under half to an unresolved V gene and leave the rest unexplained. Present in this sample are about 75,000 clones, around 84% of which were seen just once. Approximately 19% of the sample is in the top ten clones. The specimen was PBMCs. The receptors come from a man between 65 and 85 years old in good health and CMV-seropositive.

The genes are TRBV7-2 and TRBJ2-7; possible D gene TRBD2, 5 bases. Trimming shortened V by 1 base and J by 3 bases, and 7 bases separated the two germline ends. Germline-derived CDR1 and CDR2 are SGHTA and FQGNSA. The CDR3 loop spans 13 amino acids. The CDR3 nucleotides read TGTGCCAGCAGCTTAGGCGGGCTCTACGAGCAGTACTTC. It translates to CASSLGGLYEQYF.

The chain recombines TRBV5-1 with TRBJ2-1, with 10 nucleotides matching TRBD2. The germline gives CDR1 SGHRS, CDR2 YFSETQ. The V and J ends lost 0 bases and 7 bases, in that order; junction bases with no gene match: 10. The CDR3 covers 17 residues. The CDR3 DNA is TGCGCCAGCAGCTTGGCAGCGGGACTAGCGTCGTCTAATGAGCAGTTCTTC. This translates into CASSLAAGLASSNEQFF.

This chain joins TRBV13 and TRBJ2-7; no clear D gene. The CDR3 has 14 amino acids. The germline CDR1 and CDR2 sequences are PRHDT and FYEKMQ (reference sequence). V lost 0 bases to trimming and J lost 2 bases, with 8 bases between them. The CDR3 loop is CASSLGGYTYEQYF. CDR3 nucleotides: TGTGCCAGCAGCTTAGGGGGCTACACCTACGAGCAGTACTTC.

The table lists this clone with a count of one. The V and J genes are TRBV27 and TRBJ2-1; D gene uncertain. The CDR3 extends over 13 amino acids. The germline V gene has CDR1 MNHEY and CDR2 SMNVEV (reference sequence). V shed 5 bases and J shed 3 bases, with 8 bases lying between them. The CDR3 DNA reads TGTGCCAGCAGTCCCGTCCTCTACAATGAGCAGTTCTTC. Encoded protein: CASSPVLYNEQFF.

A few counts support this clone. The rearrangement uses TRBV6-1 and TRBJ2-6, with unresolved D. V lost 1 base to trimming and J lost 1 base, with 5 bases between them. CDR1 and CDR2 (germline): MNHNS, SASEGT. The CDR3 covers 15 residues. CDR3 sequence reads: CASSEGVSGANVLTF. The CDR3 region has the DNA TGTGCCAGCAGTGAAGGAGTATCTGGGGCCAACGTCCTGACTTTC.

The genes are TRBV10-3 and TRBJ2-3, with 7 bases matching TRBD1. V gave up 3 bases and J gave up 0 bases; unmatched junction bases: 3. Germline V CDR1 and CDR2: ENHRY, SYGVKD. The CDR3 extends over 15 amino acids. In DNA, the CDR3 is TGTGCCATCAGTGAAGGGACAGCCAGCACAGATACGCAGTATTTT. It yields the protein CAISEGTASTDTQYF.

The chain recombines TRBV6-1 with TRBJ2-4; D is unresolved. CDR1 is MNHNS, CDR2 SASEGT, per germline. This CDR3 is 14 amino acids long. V lost 4 bases and J lost 2, with 9 bases in between. CDR3 bases: TGTGCCAGCAGTGTGGCTTTGCCCAAAAACATTCAGTACTTC. It translates to CASSVALPKNIQYF.

This clone was seen only a few times. The chain employs TRBV2 and TRBJ1-5; D may be TRBD1 (5 bases). Trimming removed 6 bases at V and 0 bases at J, with 6 bases between. CDR3 length equals 13 residues. The germline CDR1 and CDR2 sequences are SNHLY and FYNNEI. In DNA form, the CDR3 reads TGTGCCAGCAGCAGGGATAGCAATCAGCCCCAGCATTTT. Translated, it gives CASSRDSNQPQHF.

The rearrangement uses TRBV13 and TRBJ1-1, with D perhaps matching TRBD1 (6 bases). There are 14 residues in the CDR3. Trimming stripped 3 bases from V and 5 bases from J, with 13 bases between. The germline V gene has CDR1 PRHDT and CDR2 FYEKMQ (reference sequence). CDR3 in amino acids: CASSFGGRGTEAFF. As DNA, the CDR3 is TGTGCCAGCAGCTTCGGCGGAAGGGGGACTGAAGCTTTCTTT.

J is TRBJ1-5 and V is TRBV16; the D gene is possibly TRBD1 (6 bases). This CDR3 has 15 amino acids. The V and J ends lost 0 bases and 1 base respectively, with 7 bases between them. The germline V gene encodes CDR1 KGHSY and CDR2 FQNENV. The CDR3 DNA follows: TGTGCCAGCAGCCAATCAGGGGGAAGCAATCAGCCCCAGCATTTT. Translated: CASSQSGGSNQPQHF.

Here the CDR3 DNA reads TGTGCCAGCAGTGCTAGCGGGACACTAAACAATGAGCAGTTCTTC. It codes for CASSASGTLNNEQFF. The chain joins TRBV2 to TRBJ2-1, with 9 bases matching TRBD2. This CDR3 has 15 amino acids. Germline CDR1 is SNHLY and CDR2 is FYNNEI. V dropped 4 bases and J dropped 5; count of bases not matched to a gene: 6.

The chain recombines TRBV7-2 with TRBJ2-7; 12 bases align to TRBD1. The CDR3 runs 15 residues. Germline V CDR1 and CDR2: SGHTA, FQGNSA. The V gene end was trimmed by 4 bases and the J gene end by 2 bases; junction bases not matched to a gene: 3. CDR3 region: CASSSGTGGTYEQYF. The CDR3 region has the DNA TGTGCCAGCAGCTCCGGGACAGGGGGCACCTACGAGCAGTACTTC.

In DNA, the CDR3 is TGTGCCAGCTCACCGGGACAGTCAGATGAAAAACTGTTTTTT. Amino acid sequence: CASSPGQSDEKLFF. This chain links TRBV18 with TRBJ1-4; TRBD1 matches at 7 bases. CDR3 length equals 14 residues. V trimming: 3 bases; J trimming: 6 bases; junction bases outside the gene matches: 4. The germline gives CDR1 KGHSH, CDR2 LQKENI.

This clone has only one observation. This chain connects TRBV2 to TRBJ1-1; no clear D. Germline V gene sequence: CDR1 SNHLY, CDR2 FYNNEI. Trimming took off 3 bases at V and 1 base at J, with 9 bases between the two ends. This CDR3 is 14 amino acids long. The CDR3 DNA sequence: TGTGCCAGCAGTGATGGGTCGGGGAACACTGAAGCTTTCTTT. This gives the protein CASSDGSGNTEAFF.

The V and J genes are TRBV7-3 and TRBJ1-1, with 8 nucleotides matching TRBD1. With 4 bases clipped from V and 1 base from J, the junction kept 2 bases outside the gene matches. The CDR3 is made up of 14 amino acids. Germline CDR1 is SGHTA and CDR2 is FQGTGA. The CDR3 DNA sequence: TGTGCCAGCAGCTCCGGGACAGGGAACACTGAAGCTTTCTTT. Translating gives CASSSGTGNTEAFF.

The chain uses TRBV27 and TRBJ2-5, with D possibly TRBD2 on 6 matching bases. This CDR3 contains 11 residues. Per germline, CDR1 MNHEY and CDR2 SMNVEV (reference sequence). Trimming pared 6 bases from V and 4 bases from J, leaving 6 bases between. The CDR3 spells CASREGETQYF. The CDR3 coding sequence is TGTGCCAGCAGGGAGGGAGAGACCCAGTACTTC.

The chain has TRBV2 and TRBJ2-1; TRBD2 matches at 11 bases. The J segment lost 3 bases and the V segment lost 4 bases, leaving 8 bases of the junction unmatched. CDR3 size: 17 residues. CDR1 and CDR2 (germline): SNHLY, FYNNEI. The CDR3 here is CASSVPSGGILYNEQFF. DNA of the CDR3: TGTGCCAGCAGTGTCCCTAGCGGGGGGATCCTCTACAATGAGCAGTTCTTC.

The rearrangement uses TRBV6-1 and TRBJ1-2; perhaps TRBD1 as D (5 bases). The CDR3 runs 15 residues. V lost 1 base, J lost 7 bases, and 16 bases lay in between. The germline V gene has CDR1 MNHNS and CDR2 SASEGT. This CDR3 is CASSEGTNPPRGYTF. Written as DNA, the CDR3 is TGTGCCAGCAGTGAAGGGACAAATCCTCCTCGTGGCTACACCTTC.

The V call is TRBV5-1, the J call TRBJ1-1, with TRBD1 as a possible D gene (6 bases). CDR3 length equals 14 residues. Germline loops: CDR1 SGHRS, CDR2 YFSETQ. The V end was cut by 1 base, the J end by 5 bases, with 12 bases between. The CDR3 DNA follows: TGCGCCAGCAGCTTGATAGGGGGAGAGACTGAAGCTTTCTTT. It is translated as CASSLIGGETEAFF.

The rearrangement joins TRBV14 to TRBJ2-4; TRBD1 matches at 8 bases. Germline V gene sequence: CDR1 SGHDN, CDR2 FVKESK. The V gene end was trimmed by 4 bases and the J gene end by 7 bases; junction bases not matched to a gene: 6. The CDR3 contains 14 residues. This CDR3 is CASSPYGQGNIQYF. Here the CDR3 DNA reads TGTGCCAGCAGCCCATACGGACAGGGCAACATTCAGTACTTC. Looking up the rest from reference TRBV14 and TRBJ2-4 gives the full variable domain: EAGVTQFPSHSVIEKGQTVTLRCDPISGHDNLYWYRRVMGKEIKFLLHFVKESKQDESGMPNNRFLAERTGGTYSTLKVQPAELEDSGVYFCASSPYGQGNIQYFGAGTRLSVL.

The chain joins TRBV10-2 to TRBJ1-1; D may be TRBD1 (5 bases). Trimming left V 7 bases short and J 1 base short, with 13 bases between. Germline V gives CDR1 WSHSY, CDR2 SAAADI. The CDR3 covers 14 residues. This CDR3 reads CASTLGQGNTEAFF. The CDR3 bases are TGCGCCAGCACCCTTGGGCAGGGGAACACTGAAGCTTTCTTT.